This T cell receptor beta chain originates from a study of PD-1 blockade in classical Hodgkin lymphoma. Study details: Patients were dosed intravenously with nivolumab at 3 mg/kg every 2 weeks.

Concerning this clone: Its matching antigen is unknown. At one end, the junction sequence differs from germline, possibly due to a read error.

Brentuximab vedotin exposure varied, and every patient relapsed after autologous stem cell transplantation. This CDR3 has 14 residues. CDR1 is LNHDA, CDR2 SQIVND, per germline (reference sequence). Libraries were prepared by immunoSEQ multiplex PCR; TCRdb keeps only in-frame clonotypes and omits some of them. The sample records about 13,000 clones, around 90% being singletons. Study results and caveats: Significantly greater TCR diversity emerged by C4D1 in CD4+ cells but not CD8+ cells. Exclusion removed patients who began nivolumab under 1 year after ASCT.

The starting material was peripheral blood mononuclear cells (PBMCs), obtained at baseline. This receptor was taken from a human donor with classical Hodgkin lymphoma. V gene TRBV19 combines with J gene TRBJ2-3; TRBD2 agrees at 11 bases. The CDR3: CVSGIAGGSGTQYF. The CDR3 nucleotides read TGTGTCAGTGGAATAGCGGGGGGGTCAGGTACGCAGTATTTT.